This TCR beta chain emerged from a study of blood T cell repertoires in COVID-19. A single count supports this clone. Generated by immunoSEQ multiplex PCR, the TCRdb table keeps only in-frame clones and is missing some. The data show about 98,000 clones, about nine tenths seen once. The TCR sequence derives from a woman between 50 and 59 years old with COVID-19, enrolled during active disease. Sequencing used peripheral blood.

The CDR3 loop reads CASSPGGALNTGELFF. CDR3 bases: TGTGCCAGCAGCCCTGGGGGGGCCCTGAACACCGGGGAGCTGTTTTTT. The chain is built from TRBV11-3 and TRBJ2-2; D might be TRBD2 (7 bases). From germline, CDR1 is SGHNT and CDR2 YENEEA. This CDR3 has 16 residues. Trimming took off 5 bases at V and 1 base at J, with 14 bases between the two ends.